This entry features one T cell receptor (beta chain) sequence. Its antigen is not identified. The CDR3 is 14 residues long. Germline V lookup: CDR1 SGHTA, CDR2 FQGNSA. With 0 bases removed from V and 3 bases from J, the gap between germline ends came to 7 bases. The sample originates from a study of cytomegalovirus exposure and HLA in healthy donors. Study-wide background: From donors who were HLA-typed, an early data release held approximately 91 million unique TCRs. Study conclusions and caveats: Prior analysis indicated that the majority of TCR beta V segments exhibited productivity approximately 87% or approximately 30% of the time.

The PCR employed 60 Vbeta primers together with 13 Jbeta primers. TCRdb keeps only in-frame clones here, not all; method: immunoSEQ multiplex PCR. The data contain 100,000 to 150,000 clones, roughly 81% of them singletons. Specimen: PBMCs. This sequence originates from a woman younger than 45 in good health and CMV-seronegative. The genes are TRBV7-2 and TRBJ2-3; D is uncertain. The CDR3 protein is CASSLAYSTDTQYF. In DNA form, the CDR3 reads TGTGCCAGCAGCTTAGCGTACTCAACAGATACGCAGTATTTT.